The clone carrying this T cell receptor beta chain was seen a few times. Its antigen remains unidentified. The data were obtained in a study of T cell responses to AZD1222 COVID-19 vaccine. Overall study findings and caveats: Vaccination with two AZD1222 doses was followed by a rise in Spike-specific TCR breadth and depth. Baseline serostatus was positive in only six or seven AZD1222 recipients.

Only in-frame clones appear in the TCRdb table, and some are missing; sequencing was by immunoSEQ multiplex PCR. The sample has roughly 80,000 clones; 75% to 95% are singletons. The material sequenced was peripheral blood, taken on day 0 of MenACWY control vaccination. This receptor was identified in an adult in good health.

As DNA, the CDR3 is TGTGCCTGGAGTGACCCGGGAGTCTCCTACAATGAGCAGTTCTTC. It yields the protein CAWSDPGVSYNEQFF. This chain joins TRBV30 and TRBJ2-1, with D perhaps TRBD2 (6 bases). The germline V gene has CDR1 GTSNPN and CDR2 SVGIG (reference sequence). V lost 1 base and J lost 0, with 10 bases in between. The CDR3 spans 15 residues.